This T cell receptor (beta chain) was sequenced for a study of blood T cell repertoires in COVID-19. The V gene's germline CDR1 is ENHRY and CDR2 SYGVKD. Trimming pared 7 bases from V and 9 bases from J, leaving 9 bases between. The CDR3 runs 11 residues. Libraries were prepared by immunoSEQ multiplex PCR; TCRdb keeps only in-frame clonotypes and omits some of them. The sample lists 60,000 to 75,000 clones, approximately 91% occurring once. The sequenced sample was peripheral blood. This clonotype was obtained from a human donor in a cohort sampled during active COVID-19. The rearrangement links TRBV10-3 to TRBJ2-2; possible D gene TRBD1, 5 bases. In DNA, the CDR3 is TGTGCCATCACAGGGCACCGGGAGCTGTTTTTT. Translating gives CAITGHRELFF.